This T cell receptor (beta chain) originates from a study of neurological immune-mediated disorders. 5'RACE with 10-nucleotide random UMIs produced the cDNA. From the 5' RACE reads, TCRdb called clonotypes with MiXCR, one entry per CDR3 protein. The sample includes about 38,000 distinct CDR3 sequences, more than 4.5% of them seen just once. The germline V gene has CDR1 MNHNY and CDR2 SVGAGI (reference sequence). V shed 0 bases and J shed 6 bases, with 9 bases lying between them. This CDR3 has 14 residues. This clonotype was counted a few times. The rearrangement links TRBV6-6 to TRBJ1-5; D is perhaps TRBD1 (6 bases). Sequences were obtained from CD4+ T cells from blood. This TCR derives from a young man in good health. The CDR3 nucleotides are TGTGCCAGCAGTTACTCGGGGGGGCTTCAGCCCCAGCATTTT. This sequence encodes CASSYSGGLQPQHF.